The entry below gives a single TCR beta chain sequence along with its context. Its antigen is not known. The table came from immunoSEQ multiplex PCR; TCRdb's copy has only in-frame clones and leaves some out. Of 150,000 to 200,000 clones in the sample, 94% were seen once. The data derive from a study of T cell responses to AZD1222 COVID-19 vaccine. Study conclusions and caveats: Only a handful of AZD1222 recipients were seropositive at baseline. White British donors predominated, females outnumbered males, and clonal diversity was possibly underestimated.

After removal of 4 bases from V and 5 bases from J, the junction contained 4 bases not matched to a gene. Per the germline V gene, CDR1 is SGHVS and CDR2 is FNYEAQ. The CDR3 loop spans 14 amino acids. The V call is TRBV7-6, the J call TRBJ2-1, with TRBD2 identical over 8 bases. This specimen was peripheral blood, taken on day 0 of AZD1222 vaccination. This sequence originates from an adult in good health. The CDR3 sequence is CASSSWTSNNEQFF. DNA of the CDR3: TGTGCCAGCAGCTCCTGGACTAGCAACAATGAGCAGTTCTTC.